Presented here are 25 T cell receptor beta chains from one specimen sequenced in a study of shared T cell receptors in the human thymus. Produced via immunoSEQ multiplex PCR; TCRdb's table is partial and in-frame only. Among 640,000 or so clones listed, approximately 89% were seen once. This same sample was also taken into another study, of human thymus T cells.

Specimen: thymocytes. The receptor set was obtained from a boy less than two years old with a congenital heart defect.

The J gene is TRBJ2-1, the V gene TRBV14; 8 nucleotides align to TRBD2. Germline-derived CDR1 and CDR2 are SGHDN and FVKESK. V lost 0 bases, J lost 3 bases, and 4 bases stayed unmatched. The CDR3 totals 16 residues. The CDR3 DNA follows: TGTGCCAGCAGCCAAGAAGAAGCGGGAGTCTACAATGAGCAGTTCTTC. This sequence encodes CASSQEEAGVYNEQFF.

The chain couples TRBV5-6 to TRBJ1-1; weak D call: TRBD1 (6 bases). The germline CDR1 and CDR2 sequences are SGHDT and YYEEEE. The ends were cut back, 1 base at V and 3 bases at J, with 16 bases in the middle. The CDR3 is made up of 16 amino acids. CDR3 sequence (DNA): TGTGCCAGCAGCTTGCGAACGGGGGGCTGGTACACTGAAGCTTTCTTT. It specifies CASSLRTGGWYTEAFF.

The V gene is TRBV11-1, the J gene TRBJ2-7; no clear D. Germline loops: CDR1 SGHAT, CDR2 FQDESV (reference sequence). The CDR3 extends over 13 amino acids. V was cut by 0 bases and J by 5 bases, with 8 bases left in between. CDR3 region: CASSLAPGHEQYF. The CDR3 DNA is TGTGCCAGCAGCTTAGCGCCCGGTCACGAGCAGTACTTC.

This chain connects TRBV7-2 to TRBJ2-5; 7 nucleotides align to TRBD1. Germline V CDR1 and CDR2: SGHTA, FQGNSA. V shed 5 bases, J shed 4 bases, and the junction held 13 bases outside the gene matches. The CDR3 covers 16 residues. For the CDR3, the DNA is TGTGCCAGCAGCGCCCGGGACAGAATACTCCGAGAGACCCAGTACTTC. Translating it yields CASSARDRILRETQYF.

This clone was observed a single time. The CDR3 loop reads CASSRGNIRAFF. As DNA, the CDR3 is TGTGCCAGCAGCCGGGGGAATATTAGAGCTTTCTTT. The V call is TRBV7-9, the J call TRBJ1-1; D may be TRBD1 (5 bases). V was shortened by 5 bases and J by 10 bases, with 14 bases between the two germline ends. CDR1 is SEHNR, CDR2 FQNEAQ, per germline (reference sequence). The CDR3 has 12 residues.

The chain links TRBV6-5 to TRBJ1-1; tentative D call: TRBD1 (6 bases). V was cut by 2 bases and J by 5 bases, with 12 bases left in between. The CDR3 is 14 amino acids. Looked up from germline, CDR1 is MNHEY and CDR2 is SVGAGI. The CDR3 DNA is TGTGCCAGCAGTTACGAGGGGGAGGGTACTGAAGCTTTCTTT. Amino acid sequence: CASSYEGEGTEAFF.

This chain connects TRBV19 to TRBJ1-1; tentative D call: TRBD1 (5 bases). The V end lost 4 bases, the J end lost 2 bases, and 14 bases lay between the germline ends. The germline V gene has CDR1 LNHDA and CDR2 SQIVND (reference sequence). This CDR3 comprises 15 residues. The chain's CDR3 is CASSNSQDRNTEAFF. The DNA for the CDR3 is TGTGCCAGTAGTAATTCCCAAGACAGAAACACTGAAGCTTTCTTT.

The V and J genes are TRBV28 and TRBJ2-7, with 11 bases fitting TRBD2. Germline assignment: CDR1 MDHEN and CDR2 SYDVKM. This CDR3 has 16 residues. V lost 5 bases, J lost 7 bases, and 13 bases stayed unmatched. As DNA, the CDR3 is TGTGCCAGCAGTCCTTTAGCGGGAGGGACTCTAGGGGAGCAGTACTTC. Protein sequence: CASSPLAGGTLGEQYF.

This clone was found a few times. The chain uses TRBV4-3 and TRBJ1-5; D not certain. CDR1 and CDR2 from the germline V gene are LGHNA and YSLEER. The CDR3 is 16 residues long. The V end was cut by 0 bases, the J end by 2 bases, with 11 bases between. The DNA for the CDR3 is TGCGCCAGCAGCCAAGATAGAAGCGGGCGCAATCAGCCCCAGCATTTT. It is translated as CASSQDRSGRNQPQHF.

This clone was counted a single time. The rearrangement joins TRBV5-8 to TRBJ1-5, with no clear D. There are 13 residues in the CDR3. CDR1 and CDR2 from the germline V gene are SGHTS and YDEGEE. Trimming pared 2 bases from V and 6 bases from J, leaving 9 bases between. CDR3 residues: CASSLLVGQPQHF. The DNA of the CDR3 is TGTGCCAGCAGCTTACTAGTAGGTCAGCCCCAGCATTTT.

This clone was observed a few times. This chain connects TRBV6-6 to TRBJ1-5, with no clear D. In germline, CDR1 is MNHNY, CDR2 SVGAGI (reference sequence). The CDR3 has 13 residues. V was trimmed by 4 bases and J by 4 bases, leaving 8 bases between them. The CDR3 region is CASSSVRNQPQHF. The CDR3, as DNA: TGTGCCAGCAGTTCCGTCAGGAATCAGCCCCAGCATTTT.

The rearrangement links TRBV14 to TRBJ1-6; tentatively, D is TRBD1 (5 bases). The CDR3 extends over 14 amino acids. In germline, CDR1 is SGHDN, CDR2 FVKESK. V lost 2 bases to trimming and J lost 8 bases, with 10 bases between them. The CDR3 DNA reads as TGTGCCAGCAGCCAACACAGGAGCCATTCACCCCTCCACTTT. As protein: CASSQHRSHSPLHF.

The chain recombines TRBV29-1 with TRBJ2-5; 12 positions match TRBD2. Per germline, CDR1 SQVTM and CDR2 ANQGSEA. Trimming removed 3 bases from V and 3 bases from J; junction bases left unmatched: 5. This CDR3 spans 15 amino acids. The CDR3 sequence is CSVEASGGDKETQYF. The CDR3 DNA reads TGCAGCGTTGAGGCTAGCGGGGGGGATAAAGAGACCCAGTACTTC.

The V and J genes are TRBV15 and TRBJ1-2, with a tentative D call TRBD1 (5 bases). V was pared by 6 bases and J by 7 bases, with 21 bases between. CDR3 length: 15 residues. CDR1 is LNHNV, CDR2 YYDKDF, per germline (reference sequence). CDR3 bases: TGTGCCACCAGAGGCAGGGAAAGGACGCCCTCTGGCTACACCTTC. This translates into CATRGRERTPSGYTF.

This chain joins TRBV14 and TRBJ1-1; D unclear. V was pared by 7 bases and J by 0 bases, with 9 bases between. CDR3 length: 13 amino acids. Germline-derived CDR1 and CDR2 are SGHDN and FVKESK. Written as DNA, the CDR3 is TGTGCCAGCAAAGAAAGCATGAACACTGAAGCTTTCTTT. Its protein product is CASKESMNTEAFF.

The chain has TRBV9 and TRBJ2-7; TRBD2 agrees at 9 bases. CDR1 and CDR2 from the germline V gene are SGDLS and YYNGEE. After removal of 4 bases from V and 4 bases from J, the junction contained 6 bases not matched to a gene. This CDR3 has 14 residues. The CDR3 reads CASSQGLAGYEQYF. CDR3 in DNA: TGTGCCAGCAGCCAGGGACTAGCAGGGTACGAGCAGTACTTC.

The chain uses TRBV7-6 and TRBJ2-5; TRBD2 matches 9 bases. This CDR3 contains 15 residues. Germline V CDR1 and CDR2: SGHVS, FNYEAQ. V lost 3 bases, J lost 5 bases, and 7 bases stayed unmatched. CDR3 loop: CASSFEREDEETQYF. The CDR3 DNA sequence: TGTGCCAGCAGCTTTGAGCGGGAGGATGAGGAGACCCAGTACTTC.

This chain uses TRBV9 with TRBJ2-7; TRBD1 agrees at 11 bases. After removal of 3 bases from V and 4 bases from J, the junction contained 3 bases not matched to a gene. Germline V gene sequence: CDR1 SGDLS, CDR2 YYNGEE. The length of the CDR3 is 14 residues. CDR3 DNA sequence: TGTGCCAGCAGCGGCCGGGACAGGGGGTACGAGCAGTACTTC. Amino acids: CASSGRDRGYEQYF.

The rearrangement uses TRBV2 and TRBJ2-7, with D maybe TRBD1 (6 bases). V lost 2 bases and J 2 bases, leaving 13 bases between the germline ends. CDR1 is SNHLY and CDR2 is FYNNEI in the germline V gene. The CDR3 contains 15 residues. The CDR3: CASSELPRGPYEQYF. In DNA, the CDR3 is TGTGCCAGCAGTGAACTTCCCAGGGGTCCCTACGAGCAGTACTTC.

This rearrangement joins TRBV6-4 to TRBJ2-3, with D tentatively TRBD1 (6 bases). Germline CDR1 is MRHNA and CDR2 is SNTAGT. The V end lost 3 bases, the J end lost 4 bases, and 11 bases lay between the germline ends. The CDR3 covers 14 residues. DNA of the CDR3: TGTGCCAGCAGTGAACGTGGGGGCGCAGATACGCAGTATTTT. It encodes CASSERGGADTQYF.

The rearrangement joins TRBV18 to TRBJ2-7; tentatively, D is TRBD1 (5 bases). The V and J ends lost 3 bases and 0 bases respectively, with 9 bases between them. CDR1 and CDR2 (germline): KGHSH, LQKENI. This CDR3 is built from 14 residues. The CDR3 nucleotides read TGTGCCAGCTCACCCCAGGGTATCTCCTACGAGCAGTACTTC. It is translated as CASSPQGISYEQYF.

This clone is a singleton in its sample. CDR3 protein: CASSRTGDYGYTF. The CDR3, as DNA: TGTGCCAGCAGTCGTACAGGGGACTATGGCTACACCTTC. The chain has TRBV28 and TRBJ1-2; 7 bases fit TRBD1. V lost 5 bases and J lost 3; bases outside the gene matches: 3. The CDR3 has 13 amino acids. Germline CDR1 reads MDHEN; CDR2 reads SYDVKM.

The chain combines TRBV19 with TRBJ1-5, with D possibly TRBD1 on 5 matching bases. This CDR3 comprises 16 residues. CDR1 is LNHDA, CDR2 SQIVND, per germline (reference sequence). The V end lost 5 bases, the J end lost 3 bases, and 17 bases lay between the germline ends. The CDR3 DNA reads as TGTGCCAGTAGTGGATCGCAGGGTAGAGACAATCAGCCCCAGCATTTT. Translated, it gives CASSGSQGRDNQPQHF.

V usage is TRBV27 and J usage is TRBJ2-1, with 7 bases identical to TRBD1. Germline CDR1 and CDR2: MNHEY and SMNVEV (reference sequence). With 6 bases clipped from V and 0 bases from J, the junction kept 5 bases outside the gene matches. The CDR3 has 15 amino acids. The CDR3 sequence: CASSIPGGSYNEQFF. Here the CDR3 DNA reads TGTGCCAGCAGCATACCAGGGGGCTCCTACAATGAGCAGTTCTTC.

The V and J genes are TRBV7-8 and TRBJ2-7; 7 bases are a match to TRBD1. The CDR3 length is 14 residues. Germline V lookup: CDR1 SGHVS, CDR2 FQNEAQ. Trimming removed 1 base from V and 5 bases from J; junction bases left unmatched: 5. The CDR3 loop is CASSLVGGMDEQYF. The CDR3 nucleotides are TGTGCCAGCAGCTTAGTAGGGGGCATGGACGAGCAGTACTTC.